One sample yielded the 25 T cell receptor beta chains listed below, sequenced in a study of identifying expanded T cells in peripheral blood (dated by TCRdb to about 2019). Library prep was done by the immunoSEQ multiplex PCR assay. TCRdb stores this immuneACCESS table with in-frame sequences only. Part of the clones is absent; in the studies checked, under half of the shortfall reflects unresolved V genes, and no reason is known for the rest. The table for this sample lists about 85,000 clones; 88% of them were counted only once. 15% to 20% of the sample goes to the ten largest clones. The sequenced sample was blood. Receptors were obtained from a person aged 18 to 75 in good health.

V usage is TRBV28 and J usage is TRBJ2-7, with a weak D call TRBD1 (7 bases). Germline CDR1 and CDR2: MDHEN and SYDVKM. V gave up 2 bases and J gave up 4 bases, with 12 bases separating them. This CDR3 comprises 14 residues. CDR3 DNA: TGTGCCAGCAGTTTAACCAGGGGGAGGTACGAGCAGTACTTC. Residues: CASSLTRGRYEQYF.

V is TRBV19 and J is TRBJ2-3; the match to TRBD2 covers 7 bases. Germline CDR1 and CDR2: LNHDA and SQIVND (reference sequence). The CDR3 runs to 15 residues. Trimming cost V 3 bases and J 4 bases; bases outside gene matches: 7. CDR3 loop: CASSMSGGAADTQYF. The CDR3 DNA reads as TGTGCCAGTAGTATGTCGGGGGGTGCTGCAGATACGCAGTATTTT.

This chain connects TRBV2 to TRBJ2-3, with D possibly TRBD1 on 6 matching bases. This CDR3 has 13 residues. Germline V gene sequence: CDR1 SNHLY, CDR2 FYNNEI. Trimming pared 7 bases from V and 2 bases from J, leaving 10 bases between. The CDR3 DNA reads TGTGCCAGCATCAGGGACAACACAGATACGCAGTATTTT. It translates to CASIRDNTDTQYF.

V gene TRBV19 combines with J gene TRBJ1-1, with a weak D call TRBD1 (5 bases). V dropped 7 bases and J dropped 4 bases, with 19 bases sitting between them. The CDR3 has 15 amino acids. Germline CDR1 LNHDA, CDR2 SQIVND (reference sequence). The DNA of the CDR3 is TGTGCCAGTATATTCCAAGAGGGGACCTCCACTGAAGCTTTCTTT. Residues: CASIFQEGTSTEAFF.

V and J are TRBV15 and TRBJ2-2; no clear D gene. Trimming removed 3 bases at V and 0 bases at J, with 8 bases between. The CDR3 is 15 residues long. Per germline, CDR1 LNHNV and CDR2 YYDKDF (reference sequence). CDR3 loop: CATSRVTANTGELFF. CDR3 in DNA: TGTGCCACCAGCAGGGTAACGGCGAACACCGGGGAGCTGTTTTTT.

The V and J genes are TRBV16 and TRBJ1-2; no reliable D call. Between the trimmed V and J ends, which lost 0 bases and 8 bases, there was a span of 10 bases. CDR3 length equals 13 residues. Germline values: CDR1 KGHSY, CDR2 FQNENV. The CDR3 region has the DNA TGTGCCAGCAGCCAATCCCCCGGGTTCGGCTACACCTTC. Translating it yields CASSQSPGFGYTF.

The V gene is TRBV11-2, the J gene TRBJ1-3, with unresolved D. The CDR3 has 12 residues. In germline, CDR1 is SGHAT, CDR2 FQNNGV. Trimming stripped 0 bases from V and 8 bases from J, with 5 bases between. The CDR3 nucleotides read TGTGCCAGCAGCTTAGACGACGACACCATATATTTT. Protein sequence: CASSLDDDTIYF.

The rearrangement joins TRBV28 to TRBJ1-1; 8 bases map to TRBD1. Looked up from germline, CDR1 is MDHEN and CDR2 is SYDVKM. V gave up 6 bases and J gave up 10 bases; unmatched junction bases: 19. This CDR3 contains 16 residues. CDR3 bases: TGTGCCAGCAGCATAACGCCGGGACAGGACGAACTTGGAGCTTTCTTT. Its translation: CASSITPGQDELGAFF.

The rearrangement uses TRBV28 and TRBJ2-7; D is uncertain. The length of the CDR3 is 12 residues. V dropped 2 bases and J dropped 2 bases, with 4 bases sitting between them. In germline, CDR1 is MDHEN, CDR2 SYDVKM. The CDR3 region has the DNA TGTGCCAGCAGTTTAAGGGCCTACGAGCAGTACTTC. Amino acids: CASSLRAYEQYF.

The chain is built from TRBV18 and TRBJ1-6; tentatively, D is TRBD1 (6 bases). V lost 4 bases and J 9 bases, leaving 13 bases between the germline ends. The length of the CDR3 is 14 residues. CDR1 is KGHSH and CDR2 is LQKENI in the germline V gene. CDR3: CASSQGGDSSPLHF. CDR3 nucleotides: TGTGCCAGCTCACAGGGGGGAGACAGTTCACCCCTCCACTTT. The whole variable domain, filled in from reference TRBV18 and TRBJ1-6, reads NAGVMQNPRHLVRRRGQEARLRCSPMKGHSHVYWYRQLPEEGLKFMVYLQKENIIDESGMPKERFSAEFPKEGPSILRIQQVVRGDSAAYFCASSQGGDSSPLHFGNGTRLTVT.

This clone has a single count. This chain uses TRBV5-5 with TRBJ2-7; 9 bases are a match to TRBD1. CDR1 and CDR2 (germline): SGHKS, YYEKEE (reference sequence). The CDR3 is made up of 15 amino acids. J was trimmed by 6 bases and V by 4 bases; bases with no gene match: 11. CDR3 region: CASSGGTGRRGEQYF. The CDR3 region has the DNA TGTGCCAGCAGCGGCGGGACAGGGAGGCGCGGCGAGCAGTACTTC.

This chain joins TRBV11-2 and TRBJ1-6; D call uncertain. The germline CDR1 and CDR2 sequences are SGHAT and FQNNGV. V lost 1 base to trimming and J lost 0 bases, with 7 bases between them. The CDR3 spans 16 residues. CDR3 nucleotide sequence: TGTGCCAGCAGCTTAGGGGTCACCTCCTATAATTCACCCCTCCACTTT. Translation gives CASSLGVTSYNSPLHF.

The CDR3 loop reads CASSVTSDDTQYF. CDR3 nucleotides: TGTGCCAGCAGCGTGACTAGTGACGATACGCAGTATTTT. The genes are TRBV5-4 and TRBJ2-3; TRBD2 might be the D (6 bases). The CDR3 covers 13 residues. The ends were cut back, 4 bases at V and 6 bases at J, with 12 bases in the middle. From germline, CDR1 is SGHNT and CDR2 YYREEE (reference sequence).

This CDR3 is CASSRPGSVAAMGYTF. In DNA, the CDR3 is TGTGCCAGCAGCCGTCCCGGGTCCGTGGCTGCTATGGGCTACACCTTC. The rearrangement uses TRBV28 and TRBJ1-2, with unresolved D. Germline CDR1 is MDHEN and CDR2 is SYDVKM. This CDR3 region has 16 residues. V was clipped by 6 bases and J by 8 bases, with 25 bases between them.

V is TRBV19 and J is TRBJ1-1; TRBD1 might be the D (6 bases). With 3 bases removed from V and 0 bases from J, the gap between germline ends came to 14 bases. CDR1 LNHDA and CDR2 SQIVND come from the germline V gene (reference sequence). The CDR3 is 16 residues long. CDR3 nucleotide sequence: TGTGCCAGTAGTATGGAGGGGGTAATCATGAACACTGAAGCTTTCTTT. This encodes CASSMEGVIMNTEAFF.

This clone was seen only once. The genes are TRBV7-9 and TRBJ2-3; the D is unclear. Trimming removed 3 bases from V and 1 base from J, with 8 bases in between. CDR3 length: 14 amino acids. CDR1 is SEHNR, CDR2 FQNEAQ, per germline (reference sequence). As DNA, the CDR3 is TGTGCCAGCAGCTTTCCCGAAGGCACAGATACGCAGTATTTT. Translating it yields CASSFPEGTDTQYF.

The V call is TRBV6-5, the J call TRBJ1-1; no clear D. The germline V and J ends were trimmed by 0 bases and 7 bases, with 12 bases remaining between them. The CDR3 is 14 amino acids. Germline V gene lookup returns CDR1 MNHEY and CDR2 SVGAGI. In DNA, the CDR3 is TGTGCCAGCAGTTACTCATTCGGACCGAGTGAAGCTTTCTTT. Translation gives CASSYSFGPSEAFF.

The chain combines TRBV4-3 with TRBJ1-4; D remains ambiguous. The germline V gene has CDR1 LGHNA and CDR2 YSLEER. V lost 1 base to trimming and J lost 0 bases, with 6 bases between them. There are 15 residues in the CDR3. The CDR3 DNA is TGCGCCAGCAGCCAAGGGCCTGCAACTAATGAAAAACTGTTTTTT. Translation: CASSQGPATNEKLFF.

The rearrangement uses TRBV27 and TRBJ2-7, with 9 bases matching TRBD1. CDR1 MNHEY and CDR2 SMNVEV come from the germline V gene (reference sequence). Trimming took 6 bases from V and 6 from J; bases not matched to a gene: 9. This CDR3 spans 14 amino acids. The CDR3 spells CASSRDRVSIEQYF. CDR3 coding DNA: TGTGCCAGCAGCCGGGACAGGGTTTCGATCGAGCAGTACTTC.

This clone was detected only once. The CDR3 DNA sequence: TGTGCAAGTCGCCCAAAAACCCGAGGACAGGGAAAGGGGACCTACGAGCAGTACTTC. Translating gives CASRPKTRGQGKGTYEQYF. This sequence joins TRBV12-2 and TRBJ2-7; the table's D call, TRBD1, has no DNA check behind it. TRBV12-2 is noted as a pseudogene. The CDR3 sequence is 19 residues long.

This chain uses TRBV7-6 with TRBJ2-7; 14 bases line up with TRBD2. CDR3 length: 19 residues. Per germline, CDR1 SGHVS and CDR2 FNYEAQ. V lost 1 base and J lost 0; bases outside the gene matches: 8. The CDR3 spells CASSLEPGTSGGLSYEQYF. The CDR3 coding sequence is TGTGCCAGCAGCTTAGAGCCCGGGACTAGCGGGGGCCTCTCCTACGAGCAGTACTTC.

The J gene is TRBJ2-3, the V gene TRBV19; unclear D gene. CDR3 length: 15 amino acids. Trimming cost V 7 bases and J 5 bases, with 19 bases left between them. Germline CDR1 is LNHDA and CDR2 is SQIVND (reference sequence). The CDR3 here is CASTQEATYGDTQYF. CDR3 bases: TGTGCCAGTACCCAAGAGGCAACATACGGAGATACGCAGTATTTT.

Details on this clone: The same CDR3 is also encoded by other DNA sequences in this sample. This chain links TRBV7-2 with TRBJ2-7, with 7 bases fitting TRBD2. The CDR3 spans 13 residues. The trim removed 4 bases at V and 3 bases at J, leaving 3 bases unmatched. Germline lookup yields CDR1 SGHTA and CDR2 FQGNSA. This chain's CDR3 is CASSSGLGYEQYF. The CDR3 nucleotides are TGTGCCAGCAGCTCCGGACTAGGCTACGAGCAGTACTTC.

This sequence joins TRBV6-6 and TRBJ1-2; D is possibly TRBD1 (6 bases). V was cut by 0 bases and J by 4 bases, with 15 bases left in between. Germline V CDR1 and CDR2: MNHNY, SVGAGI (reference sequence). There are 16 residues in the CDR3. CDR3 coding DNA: TGTGCCAGCAGTTACTCCCCCGGTGGGGGCATCTATGGCTACACCTTC. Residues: CASSYSPGGGIYGYTF.

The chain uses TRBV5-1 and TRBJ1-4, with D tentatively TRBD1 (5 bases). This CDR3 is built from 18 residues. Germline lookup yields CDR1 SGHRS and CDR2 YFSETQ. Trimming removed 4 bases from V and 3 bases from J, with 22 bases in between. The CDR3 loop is CASSPGLSREGPNEKLFF. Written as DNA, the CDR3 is TGCGCCAGCAGCCCCGGACTGAGCAGGGAGGGCCCTAATGAAAAACTGTTTTTT. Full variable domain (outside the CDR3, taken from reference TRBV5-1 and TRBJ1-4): KAGVTQTPRYLIKTRGQQVTLSCSPISGHRSVSWYQQTPGQGLQFLFEYFSETQRNKGNFPGRFSGRQFSNSRSEMNVSTLELGDSALYLCASSPGLSREGPNEKLFFGSGTQLSVL.